This T cell receptor (beta chain) stems from a study of shared clonotypes between healthy human individuals. On the study more broadly: A donor's plate count was three for CD4 naive and three for CD4 memory; CD8 naive had two and CD8 memory one.

General observations from the study: The study found approximately 5% of naive CD4 clonotypes shared across a few donors. As a rule, naive subsets had a larger estimated richness than memory subsets.

Clones were read by immunoSEQ multiplex PCR, and TCRdb kept only the in-frame ones, dropping some. The profile covers 2 million to 3 million clones, with 93% appearing a single time and about 0.38% taken by the ten largest. Recent vaccinations or acute infections were absent in the healthy HIV-negative adult donors. Germline V gene lookup returns CDR1 SGHRS and CDR2 YFSETQ. The CDR3 is 15 residues long. Trimming took 0 bases from V and 8 from J, leaving 15 bases between them. Concerning this clone itself: What it binds is unknown.

The material sequenced was naive CD4+ T cells from PBMCs. Stated subset: CD45RA+ positively selected. The rearrangement uses TRBV5-1 and TRBJ2-1, with a weak D call TRBD1 (6 bases). The TCR originated in a man aged 18-30 years in good health. Some clones in this sample may be carry-over from other donors' samples. The CDR3 loop is CASSLGEGGTDEQFF. CDR3 DNA: TGCGCCAGCAGCTTGGGTGAAGGGGGAACCGATGAGCAGTTCTTC.